This T cell receptor (beta chain) was retrieved from a study of T cells in Graves' hyperthyroidism and ophthalmopathy (dated by TCRdb to the late 2010s). As for the study more broadly: A discovery cohort of approximately 100 patients, roughly 43 with Graves' ophthalmopathy and 55 to 60 with stable Graves' hyperthyroidism, was used to find distinguishing TCR V-J signatures. Following sampling, methimazole starting at 30 mg daily was given to hyperthyroidism patients, and high-dose intravenous methylprednisolone was given to ophthalmopathy patients. Whether ophthalmopathy could be predicted prospectively was tested in an independent validation cohort made up of about 20 hyperthyroidism patients plus 17 patients who later progressed to ophthalmopathy. Thyroid tissue and blood T-cell repertoires from more than 5 Graves' hyperthyroidism patients were also compared in the study. The paper describes TCR Vbeta CDR3 sequencing of around 140 peripheral blood samples, made up of roughly 40 ophthalmopathy patients, approximately 73 hyperthyroidism patients and 17 progressor patients. The approximately 95 discovery patients were divided at random into training and test sets in a 7:3 ratio. Overall results and qualifications from the work: No statistical method was used to set the sample size in advance, and investigators knew the group allocation. Most expanded thyroid clonotypes (frequency above 0.001) were also detected in blood, suggesting blood repertoires may reflect thyroid immune responses. In validation, progression to ophthalmopathy was predicted by the model with 70.59% sensitivity and approximately 78% specificity, a median of about 6 months before onset. Ophthalmopathy was separated from stable hyperthyroidism by a 13 V-J signature model, with approximately 89% sensitivity and 81% to 83% specificity obtained in cross-validation and 80%/75% obtained in testing.

About this clonotype itself: Its antigen is not yet known. There are no base qualities to consult, and no much larger clone falls within one base.

TCR beta CDR3 regions were amplified from RNA transcripts. A first-round RT-PCR of the TCR CDR3 used the HTBI primer set with the Qiagen OneStep RT-PCR kit. A second multiplex PCR round built the libraries, followed by size selection and purification. Sequencing of the libraries was done on an Illumina HiSeq2000 using paired-end 100 bp reads. Processing in the source paper ran as follows. SOAPnuke was used to process the raw data, with reads discarded if the reads contained adapters or uncalled bases, had a mean Phred below 15, or lacked an exact constant-primer or identifier match. High-quality paired reads were merged with COPE v1.2.5, and unique nucleotide sequences were defined as clonotypes. MiTCR v1.1 was used to align clonotypes to the IMGT TRBV, TRBD and TRBJ reference segments. Analysis was restricted to V-J combinations with a frequency above 0.0001, which covered about 99% of repertoires. The TCS score was defined as F50 (clonal expansion) divided by E x V (chaos), with BLOSUM62-based TCRdist calculated between CDR3 peptides within each V-J. Welch's t-statistics and random forest reduced roughly 540 V-J features to 13, which were used in a naive Bayes classifier (R e1071). The similarity between thyroid and blood repertoires was quantified using the Morisita-Horn index. The public reads were reanalyzed by TCRdb: fastp trimming at Q25, MiXCR alignment, in-frame beta chains only. Entries are consolidated by CDR3 protein sequence, retaining the most common genes and DNA. For this entry, the V and J calls and clone size follow TCRdb and not the study's own pipeline. The table for this sample lists 650,000 to 800,000 distinct CDR3 sequences; approximately 42% of them were counted only once. Less than 9% of the sample lies in the top ten.

Exclusion was applied to patients with uncontrolled infections, other autoimmune diseases, pregnancy or lactation. Diagnoses were based on clinical symptoms, serum thyroxine and TRAb, thyroid ultrasound and orbital computed tomography. Trizol reagent was used to extract total RNA, and RNA quality was then checked on an Agilent 2100 Bioanalyzer. The CDR3, cysteine through phenylalanine, is 13 amino acids long. Kept here is only the CDR3 DNA, which spans 39 bases and is read in frame from base 1. V and J lose 1 base and 4 bases, and a span of 10 bases separates them. CDR1 and CDR2 (DFQATT, SNEGSKA) derive from the germline V gene (reference sequence).

The sample taken for sequencing was peripheral blood or thyroid tissue (not recorded which). The source is an adult man with Graves' disease, either hyperthyroidism or ophthalmopathy (not recorded which). The V and J segments used are TRBV20-1 and TRBJ1-1; the D gene cannot be named for sure. The CDR3 region reads CSARGLVVTEAFF. In nucleotides, the sequence is TGCAGTGCTAGAGGACTGGTTGTCACTGAAGCTTTCTTT.